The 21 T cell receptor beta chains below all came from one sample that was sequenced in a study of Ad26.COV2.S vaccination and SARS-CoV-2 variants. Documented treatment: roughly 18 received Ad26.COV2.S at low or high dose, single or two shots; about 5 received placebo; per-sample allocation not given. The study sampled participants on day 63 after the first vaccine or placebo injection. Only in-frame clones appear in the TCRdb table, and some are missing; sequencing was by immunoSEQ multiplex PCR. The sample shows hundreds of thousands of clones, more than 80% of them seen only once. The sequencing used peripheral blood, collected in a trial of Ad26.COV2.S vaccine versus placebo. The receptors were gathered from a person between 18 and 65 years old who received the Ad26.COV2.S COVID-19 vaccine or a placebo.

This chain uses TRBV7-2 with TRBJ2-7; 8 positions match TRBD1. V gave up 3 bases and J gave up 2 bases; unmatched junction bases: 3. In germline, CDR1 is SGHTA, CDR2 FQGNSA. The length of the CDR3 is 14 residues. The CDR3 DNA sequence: TGTGCCAGCAGCTTTGACAGGGGACCCTACGAGCAGTACTTC. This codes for CASSFDRGPYEQYF.

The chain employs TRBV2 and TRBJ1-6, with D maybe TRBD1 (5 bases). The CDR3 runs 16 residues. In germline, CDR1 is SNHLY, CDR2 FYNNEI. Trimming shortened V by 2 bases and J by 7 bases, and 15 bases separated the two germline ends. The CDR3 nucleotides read TGTGCCAGCAGTGAATGGGGGGATTCCGAAAATTCACCCCTCCACTTT. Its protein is CASSEWGDSENSPLHF.

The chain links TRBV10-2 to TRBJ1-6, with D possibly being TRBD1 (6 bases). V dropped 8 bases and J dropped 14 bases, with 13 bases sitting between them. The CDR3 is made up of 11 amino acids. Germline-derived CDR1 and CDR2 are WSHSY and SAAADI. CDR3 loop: CASGSGAALHF. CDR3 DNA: TGCGCCAGCGGGTCAGGGGCGGCCCTCCACTTT.

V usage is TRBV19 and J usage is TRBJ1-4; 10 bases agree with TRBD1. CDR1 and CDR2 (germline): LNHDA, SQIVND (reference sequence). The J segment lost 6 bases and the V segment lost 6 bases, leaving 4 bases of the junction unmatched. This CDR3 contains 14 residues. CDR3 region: CASRRQGADEKLFF. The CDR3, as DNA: TGTGCCAGTAGAAGACAGGGGGCGGATGAAAAACTGTTTTTT.

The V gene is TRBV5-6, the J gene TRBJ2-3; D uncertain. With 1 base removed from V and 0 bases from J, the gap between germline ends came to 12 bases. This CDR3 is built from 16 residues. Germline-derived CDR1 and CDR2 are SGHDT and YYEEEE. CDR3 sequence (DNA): TGTGCCAGCAGCTTGAGGGCTAGTTCTAGCACAGATACGCAGTATTTT. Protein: CASSLRASSSTDTQYF.

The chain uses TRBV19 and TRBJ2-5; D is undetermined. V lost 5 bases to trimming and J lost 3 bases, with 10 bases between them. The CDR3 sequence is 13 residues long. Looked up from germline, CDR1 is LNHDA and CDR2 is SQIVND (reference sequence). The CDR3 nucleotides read TGTGCCAGTAGTCCCGACGGAGAAGAGACCCAGTACTTC. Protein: CASSPDGEETQYF.

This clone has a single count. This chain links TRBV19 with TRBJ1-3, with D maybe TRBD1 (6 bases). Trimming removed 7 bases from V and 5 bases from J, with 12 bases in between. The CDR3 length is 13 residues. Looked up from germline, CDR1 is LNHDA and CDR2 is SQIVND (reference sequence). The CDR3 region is CASKVQGRNTIYF. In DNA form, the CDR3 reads TGTGCCAGTAAAGTACAGGGAAGAAACACCATATATTTT.

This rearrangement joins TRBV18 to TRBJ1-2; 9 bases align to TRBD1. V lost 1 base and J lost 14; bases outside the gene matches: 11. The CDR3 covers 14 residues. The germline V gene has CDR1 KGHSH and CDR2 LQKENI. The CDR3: CASSPQGQGLPLTF. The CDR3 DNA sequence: TGTGCCAGCTCACCACAGGGACAGGGACTACCCTTGACCTTC.

CDR3 nucleotides: TGTGCCAGCAGCTTAGATCGGCACTCTGAGACCCAGTACTTC. Its protein product is CASSLDRHSETQYF. The chain uses TRBV11-2 and TRBJ2-5; no firm D call. Germline V CDR1 and CDR2: SGHAT, FQNNGV. With 0 bases removed from V and 5 bases from J, the gap between germline ends came to 10 bases. CDR3 length: 14 amino acids.

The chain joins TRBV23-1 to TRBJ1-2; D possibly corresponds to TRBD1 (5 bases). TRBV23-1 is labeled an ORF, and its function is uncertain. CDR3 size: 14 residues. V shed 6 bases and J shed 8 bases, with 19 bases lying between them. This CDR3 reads CASRDKKSWGGYTF. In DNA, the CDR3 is TGCGCCAGCAGAGATAAAAAATCTTGGGGCGGCTACACCTTC.

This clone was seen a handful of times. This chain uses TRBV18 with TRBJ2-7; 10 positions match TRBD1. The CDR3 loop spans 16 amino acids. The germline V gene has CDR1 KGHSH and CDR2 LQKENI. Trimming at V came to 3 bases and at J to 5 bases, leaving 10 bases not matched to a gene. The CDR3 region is CASSPGTGTGENEQYF. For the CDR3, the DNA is TGTGCCAGCTCACCGGGCACCGGGACAGGGGAAAACGAGCAGTACTTC.

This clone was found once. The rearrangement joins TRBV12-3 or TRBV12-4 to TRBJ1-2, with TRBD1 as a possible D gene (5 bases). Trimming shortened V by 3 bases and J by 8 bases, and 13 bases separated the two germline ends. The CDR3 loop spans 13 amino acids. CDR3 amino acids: CASSFASGTGYTF. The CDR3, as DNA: TGTGCCAGCAGTTTTGCATCAGGGACCGGCTACACCTTC.

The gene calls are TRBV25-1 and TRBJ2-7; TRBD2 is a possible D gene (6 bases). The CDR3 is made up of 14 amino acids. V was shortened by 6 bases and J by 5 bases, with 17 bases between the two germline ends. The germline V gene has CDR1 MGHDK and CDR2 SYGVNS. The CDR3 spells CASRGGGRTDEQYF. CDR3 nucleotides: TGTGCCAGCAGGGGGGGAGGTAGAACCGACGAGCAGTACTTC.

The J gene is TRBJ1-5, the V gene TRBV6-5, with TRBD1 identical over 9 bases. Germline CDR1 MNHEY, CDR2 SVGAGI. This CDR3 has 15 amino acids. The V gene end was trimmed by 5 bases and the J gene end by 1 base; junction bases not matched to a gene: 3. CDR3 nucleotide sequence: TGTGCCAGCAGTCTACAGGGGGCCAGCAATCAGCCCCAGCATTTT. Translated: CASSLQGASNQPQHF.

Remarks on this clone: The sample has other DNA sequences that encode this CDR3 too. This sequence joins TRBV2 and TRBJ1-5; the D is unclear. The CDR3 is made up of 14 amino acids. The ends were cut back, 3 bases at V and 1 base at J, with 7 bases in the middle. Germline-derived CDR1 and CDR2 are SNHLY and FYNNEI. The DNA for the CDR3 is TGTGCCAGCAGTGATGTACAGAGCAATCAGCCCCAGCATTTT. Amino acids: CASSDVQSNQPQHF.

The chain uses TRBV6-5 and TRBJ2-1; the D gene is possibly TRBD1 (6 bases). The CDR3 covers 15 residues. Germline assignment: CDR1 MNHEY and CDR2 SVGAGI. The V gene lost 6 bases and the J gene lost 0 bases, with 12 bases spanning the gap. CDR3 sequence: CASRIQDSSYNEQFF. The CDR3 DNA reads TGTGCCAGCAGAATACAGGACAGCTCCTACAATGAGCAGTTCTTC.

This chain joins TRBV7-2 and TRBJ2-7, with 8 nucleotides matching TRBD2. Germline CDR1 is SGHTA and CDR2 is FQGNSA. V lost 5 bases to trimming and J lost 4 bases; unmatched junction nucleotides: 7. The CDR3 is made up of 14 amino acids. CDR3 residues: CASSPGTSMYEQYF. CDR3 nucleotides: TGTGCCAGCAGCCCGGGGACTAGTATGTACGAGCAGTACTTC.

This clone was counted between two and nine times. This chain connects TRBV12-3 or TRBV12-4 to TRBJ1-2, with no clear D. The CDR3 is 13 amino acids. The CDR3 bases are TGTGCTCTCCCCCTTCGGGTGCGCTATGGCTACACCTTC. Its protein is CALPLRVRYGYTF.

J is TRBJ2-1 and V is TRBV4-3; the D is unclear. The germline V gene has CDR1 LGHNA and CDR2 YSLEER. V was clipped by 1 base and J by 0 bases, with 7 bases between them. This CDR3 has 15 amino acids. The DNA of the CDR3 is TGCGCCAGCAGCCAAGGACGGAGCTCCTACAATGAGCAGTTCTTC. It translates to CASSQGRSSYNEQFF.

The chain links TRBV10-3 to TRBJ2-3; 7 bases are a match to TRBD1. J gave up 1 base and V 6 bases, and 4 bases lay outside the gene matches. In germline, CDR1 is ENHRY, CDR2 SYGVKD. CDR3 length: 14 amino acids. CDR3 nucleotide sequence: TGTGCCATCAGCCTAGGGGGCGGCACAGATACGCAGTATTTT. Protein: CAISLGGGTDTQYF.

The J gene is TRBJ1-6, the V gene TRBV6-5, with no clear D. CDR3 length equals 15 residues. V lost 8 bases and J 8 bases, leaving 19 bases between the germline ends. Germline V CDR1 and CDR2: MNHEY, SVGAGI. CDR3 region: CASWAQAQAHSPLHF. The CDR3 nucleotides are TGTGCCAGCTGGGCCCAGGCCCAGGCCCATTCACCCCTCCACTTT.